This T cell receptor beta chain was sequenced for a study of regulatory T cells in long-lasting Graves disease. According to the study, TCR beta libraries were built with iRepertoire HTBI primers and CDR3-region Arm-PCR. TCRdb analysed the multiplex PCR reads with MiXCR anew, one entry per CDR3 protein. The sample lists around 250,000 distinct CDR3 sequences; 15% to 20% were seen once. The germline gives CDR1 SQVTM, CDR2 ANQGSEA. The ends lost 5 bases at V and 8 bases at J; junction bases unmatched: 9. The CDR3 extends over 13 amino acids. The sample's time point: newly diagnosed GD, antithyroid drugs for less than 3 months. There was RNA extracted from PBMCs, and the TCR library was made from it. Roughly 8.4 milliliters of peripheral blood were drawn into EDTA tubes. The sample holds a few counts of this clonotype. The same sample was also used in a study of T cells in Graves' hyperthyroidism and ophthalmopathy.

This chain joins TRBV29-1 and TRBJ1-3; 7 bases are a match to TRBD1. Sequenced material: peripheral blood mononuclear cells (PBMCs), taken at new diagnosis, from a patient treated with antithyroid drugs. This sequence was found in a woman in her twenties or thirties with Graves disease. The CDR3 DNA is TGCAGCGTTTTAACAGGGGCCAAGGACACCATATATTTT. It codes for CSVLTGAKDTIYF.